These T cell receptor beta chains were read from a single sample in a study of blood T cell repertoires in COVID-19. The protocol was immunoSEQ multiplex PCR, while the TCRdb copy is restricted to in-frame clones and leaves out a portion. The sample gives roughly 200,000 clones, roughly 90% of which show up once; about 6.8% is in the top ten. The sample taken for sequencing was peripheral blood. The receptors derive from a woman between 35 and 50 years old who had recovered from COVID-19. Both conserved end residues are part of each CDR3. Each record gives: clone size, J gene, D gene, V gene, CDR3 DNA, CDR3 protein. The D gene is left open where the match is weak. Some rows mark clone size as missing; the rest say once, few, many or name a class of expanded clone.

>NA|TRBJ1-2|TRBD1|TRBV7-9
TGTGCCAGCAGCCCCCTCAGGGGGCCATTGATGGATTATGGCTACACCTTC
CASSPLRGPLMDYGYTF
>NA|TRBJ2-2|NA|TRBV27
TGTGCCAGCAGCCTTAGATTCCCCGGAGGAACGAACACCGGGGAGCTGTTTTTT
CASSLRFPGGTNTGELFF
>NA|TRBJ2-1|NA|TRBV7-9
TGTGCCAGCAGCACGTGGCTAGCGTCGGATGAGCAGTTCTTC
CASSTWLASDEQFF
>NA|TRBJ2-7|TRBD2|TRBV4-2
TGTGCCAGCAGCCAAGAGGTGAGTAGCGGGAGCTACGAGCAGTACTTC
CASSQEVSSGSYEQYF
>once|TRBJ2-6|NA|TRBV29-1
TGCAGCGTTGGCGTCTCCTCTGGGGCCAACGTCCTGACTTTC
CSVGVSSGANVLTF
>NA|TRBJ1-1|NA|TRBV18
TGTGCCAGCTCACCGGGGGGTCGTGCTTTCTTT
CASSPGGRAFF
>once|TRBJ1-4|NA|TRBV4-1
TGCGCCAGCAGCCAAGATCACAGGGAAGCAACTAATGAAAAACTGTTTTTT
CASSQDHREATNEKLFF
>many|TRBJ2-7|TRBD1|TRBV6-5
TGTGCCAGCAGTTACCGGGACAGGGGTACCTACGAGCAGTACTTC
CASSYRDRGTYEQYF
>once|TRBJ2-7|NA|TRBV6-5
TGTGCCAGCAGCCCAAGGGGGATCAAGCAGTACTTC
CASSPRGIKQYF
>NA|TRBJ2-5|NA|TRBV9
TGTGCCAGCAGCGGTGGGGGGTCCCAAGAGACCCAGTACTTC
CASSGGGSQETQYF
>NA|TRBJ1-1|NA|TRBV5-1
TGCGCCAGCAGCGCAGGGTCGGAAAGAGCTGAAGCTTTCTTT
CASSAGSERAEAFF
>once|TRBJ2-1|TRBD1|TRBV7-2
TGTGCCAGCAGCACAAGGGACAGCACTAGCTCCTACAATGAGCAGTTCTTC
CASSTRDSTSSYNEQFF
>NA|TRBJ2-4|NA|TRBV3-1/TRBV3-2
TGTGCCAGCAGCCACGGGTTAGCCAAAAACATTCAGTACTTC
CASSHGLAKNIQYF
>once|TRBJ2-1|TRBD2|TRBV28
TGTGCCAGCAGTCCATCTAGGACTAGCGGATTCTACAATGAGCAGTTCTTC
CASSPSRTSGFYNEQFF
>NA|TRBJ2-1|TRBD2|TRBV5-1
TGCGCCAGCAGCCAGAAGCTACTGACTAGCGGGAGTGGCAATGAGCAGTTCTTC
CASSQKLLTSGSGNEQFF
>NA|TRBJ1-5|NA|TRBV5-8
TGTGCCAGCAGGGCATATAGCAATCAGCCCCAGCATTTT
CASRAYSNQPQHF
>NA|TRBJ2-1|NA|TRBV21-1
TGTGCCAGCAGCAGCCGGGATCGCAACAATGAGCAGTTCTTC
CASSSRDRNNEQFF
>once|TRBJ1-3|TRBD1|TRBV19
TGTGCCAGTAGTGGACAGGGGGGGAGCTCTGGAAACACCATATATTTT
CASSGQGGSSGNTIYF
>few|TRBJ1-5|NA|TRBV19
TGTGCCAGTAGCCCGGGGAGTCGGAATCAGCCCCAGCATTTT
CASSPGSRNQPQHF
>NA|TRBJ1-1|TRBD1|TRBV6-2/TRBV6-3
TGTGCCAGCAGCCGGGACAGGGGAATTTCTGAAGCTTTCTTT
CASSRDRGISEAFF
>NA|TRBJ2-3|NA|TRBV11-3
TGTGCCAGCAGCTTGGGGCAGGGGCCAGATACGCAGTATTTT
CASSLGQGPDTQYF
>NA|TRBJ2-3|TRBD2|TRBV3-1/TRBV3-2
TGTGCCAGCAGCCCCCACAAGGCGGGAGGGTTTCTGGGCTCAGGCGCAGATACGCAGTATTTT
CASSPHKAGGFLGSGADTQYF
>NA|TRBJ1-3|NA|TRBV2
TGTGCCAGCAGGGCTGGTACTGGAAACACCATATATTTT
CASRAGTGNTIYF
>NA|TRBJ2-7|TRBD2|TRBV6-9
TGTGCCAGCAGTTATCACCGTTCCTATACTTGGCGGGAGGGCCCGCTGGTCTCCTACGAGCAGTACTTC
CASSYHRSYTWREGPLVSYEQYF
>NA|TRBJ1-1|NA|TRBV7-3
TGTGCCAGCAGCTTTGTACCGGACACTGAAGCTTTCTTT
CASSFVPDTEAFF